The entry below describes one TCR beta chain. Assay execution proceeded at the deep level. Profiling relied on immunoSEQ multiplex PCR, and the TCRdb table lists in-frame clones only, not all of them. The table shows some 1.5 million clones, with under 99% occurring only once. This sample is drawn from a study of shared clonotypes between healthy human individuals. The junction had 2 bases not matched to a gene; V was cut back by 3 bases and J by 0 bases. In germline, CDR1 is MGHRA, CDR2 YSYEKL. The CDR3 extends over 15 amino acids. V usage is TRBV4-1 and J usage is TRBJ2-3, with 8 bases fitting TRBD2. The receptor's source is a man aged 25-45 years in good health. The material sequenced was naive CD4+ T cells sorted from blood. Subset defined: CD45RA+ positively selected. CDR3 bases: TGCGCCAGCAGCCATGCTAGCGGGAGCACAGATACGCAGTATTTT. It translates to CASSHASGSTDTQYF.